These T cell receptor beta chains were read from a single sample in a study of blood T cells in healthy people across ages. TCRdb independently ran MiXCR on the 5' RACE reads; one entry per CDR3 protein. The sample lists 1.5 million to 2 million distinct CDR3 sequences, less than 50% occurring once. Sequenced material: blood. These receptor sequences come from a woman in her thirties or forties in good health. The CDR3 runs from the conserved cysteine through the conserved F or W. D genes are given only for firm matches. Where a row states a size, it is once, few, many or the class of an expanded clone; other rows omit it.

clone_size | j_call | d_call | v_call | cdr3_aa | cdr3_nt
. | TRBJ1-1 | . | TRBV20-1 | CRARTGNTEAFF | TGCAGGGCGCGGACGGGGAACACTGAAGCTTTCTTT
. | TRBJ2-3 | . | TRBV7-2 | CASSPQAIDRSDTQYF | TGTGCCAGCAGCCCACAGGCAATAGACAGGTCAGATACGCAGTATTTT
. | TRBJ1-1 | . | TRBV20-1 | CSASRDRSTEAFF | TGCAGTGCTAGCCGCGACAGGAGCACTGAAGCTTTCTTT
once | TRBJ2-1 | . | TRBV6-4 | CASSDWAGALYNEQFF | TGTGCCAGCAGTGACTGGGCGGGGGCCCTTTACAATGAGCAGTTCTTC
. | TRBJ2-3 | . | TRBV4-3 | CASSQETSPRTDTQYF | TGCGCCAGCAGCCAAGAGACGAGTCCTAGGACAGATACGCAGTATTTT
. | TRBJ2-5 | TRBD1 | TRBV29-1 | CSVDPIGDRGRVETQYF | TGCAGCGTTGATCCTATCGGGGACAGGGGGCGCGTGGAGACCCAGTACTTC
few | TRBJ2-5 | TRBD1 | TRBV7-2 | CASSFRQGIVGETQYF | TGTGCCAGCAGCTTCCGACAGGGAATTGTCGGGGAGACCCAGTACTTC
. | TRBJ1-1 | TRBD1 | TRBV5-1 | CASSPQPSGGSEAFF | TGCGCCAGCAGCCCGCAACCCTCAGGGGGGTCTGAAGCTTTCTTT
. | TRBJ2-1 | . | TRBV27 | CASSLSEGNGQFF | TGTGCCAGCAGTTTATCTGAAGGCAATGGGCAGTTCTTC
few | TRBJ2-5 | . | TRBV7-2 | CASSLAPVARETQYF | TGTGCCAGCAGCTTAGCCCCGGTAGCGAGGGAGACCCAGTACTTC
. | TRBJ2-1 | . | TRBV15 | CATSTTQHSYNEQFF | TGTGCCACCAGCACAACACAGCACTCCTACAATGAGCAGTTCTTC
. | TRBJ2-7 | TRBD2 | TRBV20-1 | CSARDGGLAGFEQYF | TGCAGTGCTAGAGATGGGGGACTAGCGGGGTTCGAGCAGTACTTC
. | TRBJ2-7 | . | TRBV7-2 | CASSLQQGNYEQYF | TGTGCCAGCAGCCTACAGCAGGGGAACTACGAGCAGTACTTC
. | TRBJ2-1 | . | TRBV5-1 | CASTVHGGGGNEQFF | TGCGCCAGCACCGTACACGGAGGGGGCGGGAATGAGCAGTTCTTC
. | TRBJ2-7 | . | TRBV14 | CASSQDGRVGGTQYF | TGTGCCAGCAGCCAAGATGGGCGGGTTGGGGGAACCCAGTACTTC
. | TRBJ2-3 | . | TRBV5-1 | CASKGGVSSTDTQYF | TGCGCCAGCAAAGGGGGTGTGTCTAGCACAGATACGCAGTATTTT
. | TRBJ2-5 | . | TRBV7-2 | CASSSPREPQETQYF | TGTGCCAGCAGCTCGCCCAGGGAACCCCAAGAGACCCAGTACTTC
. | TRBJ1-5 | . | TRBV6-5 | CASSYSDYQPQHF | TGTGCCAGCAGTTACTCCGATTATCAGCCCCAGCATTTT
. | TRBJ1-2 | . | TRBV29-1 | CSVEEPSSKGYTF | TGCAGCGTTGAAGAACCCTCCTCGAAAGGCTACACCTTC
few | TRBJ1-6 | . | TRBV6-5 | CASSYSPNSPLHF | TGTGCCAGCAGTTACTCGCCGAATTCACCCCTCCACTTT
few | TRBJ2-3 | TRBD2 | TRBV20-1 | CSARGLADSTDTQYF | TGCAGTGCAAGGGGACTAGCGGACAGCACAGATACGCAGTATTTT
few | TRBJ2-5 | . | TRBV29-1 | CSGSAVLKETQYF | TGCAGCGGGTCGGCAGTGTTAAAAGAGACCCAGTACTTC
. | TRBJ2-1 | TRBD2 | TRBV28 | CASSWTSGGLYEQFF | TGTGCCAGCAGTTGGACTAGCGGGGGCTTATATGAGCAGTTCTTC
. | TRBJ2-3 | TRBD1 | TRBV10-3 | CAISESAGGDQDTQYF | TGTGCCATCAGTGAGTCGGCAGGGGGTGACCAGGATACGCAGTATTTT
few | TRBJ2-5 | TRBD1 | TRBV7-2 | CASSFPGQGRETQYF | TGTGCCAGCAGCTTCCCGGGACAGGGGAGAGAGACCCAGTACTTC
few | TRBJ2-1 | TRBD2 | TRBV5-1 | CASSLARTSGAGEQFF | TGCGCCAGCAGCTTGGCCCGGACTAGCGGGGCCGGTGAGCAGTTCTTC
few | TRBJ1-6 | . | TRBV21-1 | CASSKRNGGSVLDSPLHF | TGTGCCAGCAGCAAAAGAAATGGCGGTTCGGTCTTGGATTCACCCCTCCACTTT
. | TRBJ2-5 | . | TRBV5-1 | CASSPTGLWNEQYF | TGCGCCAGCAGCCCTACTGGGCTGTGGAATGAGCAGTACTTC
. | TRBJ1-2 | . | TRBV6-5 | CASSSDSPPEGYTF | TGTGCCAGCAGTTCGGACAGTCCCCCGGAGGGCTACACCTTC
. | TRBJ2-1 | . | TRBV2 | CANKFGAQRWEQFF | TGTGCCAACAAGTTCGGGGCCCAACGATGGGAGCAGTTCTTC
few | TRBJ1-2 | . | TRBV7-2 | CASSLDSSPKGGYTF | TGTGCCAGCAGCTTAGACTCCAGTCCGAAGGGAGGCTACACCTTC
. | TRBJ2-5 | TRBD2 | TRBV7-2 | CASSLAHIAGVETQYF | TGTGCCAGCAGCTTAGCCCACATAGCGGGGGTGGAGACCCAGTACTTC
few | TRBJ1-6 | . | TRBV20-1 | CSAIGTRNSPLHF | TGCAGTGCTATCGGGACAAGAAATTCACCCCTCCACTTT
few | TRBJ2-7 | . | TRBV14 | CASSQVGRVSYEQYF | TGTGCCAGCAGCCAAGTGGGAAGGGTCTCCTACGAGCAGTACTTC
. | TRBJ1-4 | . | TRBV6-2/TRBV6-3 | CASSQSNEKLFF | TGTGCCAGCAGCCAGTCAAATGAAAAACTGTTTTTT
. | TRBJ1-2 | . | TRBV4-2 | CASSQDQRAYTF | TGTGCCAGCAGCCAAGATCAGCGAGCGTATACCTTC
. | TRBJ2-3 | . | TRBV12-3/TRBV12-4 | CASSLGGWGADTQYF | TGTGCCAGCAGTTTAGGAGGTTGGGGAGCAGATACGCAGTATTTT
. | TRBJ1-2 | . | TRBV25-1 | CASRGTGLGTGTAPYGYTF | TGTGCCAGCAGAGGGACGGGCCTCGGGACCGGTACCGCGCCTTATGGCTACACCTTC
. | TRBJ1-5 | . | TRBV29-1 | CSVGGQALGPQHF | TGCAGCGTTGGAGGGCAGGCCCTGGGCCCCCAGCATTTT
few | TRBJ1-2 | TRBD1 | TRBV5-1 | CATGTGINYGYTF | TGCGCCACCGGGACAGGGATTAACTATGGCTACACCTTC
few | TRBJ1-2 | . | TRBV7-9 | CASSPEGRVYGYTF | TGTGCCAGCAGCCCCGAGGGCAGAGTCTATGGCTACACCTTC
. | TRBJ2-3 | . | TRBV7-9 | CASSLDEGRRTQYF | TGTGCCAGCAGCTTAGATGAGGGGAGGCGTACGCAGTATTTT